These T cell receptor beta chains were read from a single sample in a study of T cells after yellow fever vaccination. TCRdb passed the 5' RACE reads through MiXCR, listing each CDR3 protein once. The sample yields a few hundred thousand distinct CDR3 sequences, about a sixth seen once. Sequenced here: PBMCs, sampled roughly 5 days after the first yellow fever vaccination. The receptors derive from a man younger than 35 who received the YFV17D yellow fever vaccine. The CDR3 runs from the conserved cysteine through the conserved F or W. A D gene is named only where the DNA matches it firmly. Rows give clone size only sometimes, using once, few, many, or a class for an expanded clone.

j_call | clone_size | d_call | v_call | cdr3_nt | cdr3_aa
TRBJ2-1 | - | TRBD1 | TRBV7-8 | TGTGCCAGCAGCTTATATACAGGGGGCTCCTACAATGAGCAGTTCTTC | CASSLYTGGSYNEQFF
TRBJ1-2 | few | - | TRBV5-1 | TGCGCCAGCAGCCCCCGCCGGGGGGGTGGCTACACCTTC | CASSPRRGGGYTF
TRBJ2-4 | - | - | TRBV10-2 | TGCGCCAGCAGTGAACACTCGCTGAACATTCAGTACTTC | CASSEHSLNIQYF
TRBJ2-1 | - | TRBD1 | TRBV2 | TGTGCCAGCACTTTCGGACAGGGCAACAATGAGCAGTTCTTC | CASTFGQGNNEQFF
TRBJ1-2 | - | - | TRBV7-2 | TGTGCCAGCAGCCCGAGCCCGGGGACAAACTATGGCTACACCTTC | CASSPSPGTNYGYTF
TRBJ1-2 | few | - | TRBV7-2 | TGTGCCAGCAGCTTATCCCGGGGCTCCTTCTATGGCTACACCTTC | CASSLSRGSFYGYTF
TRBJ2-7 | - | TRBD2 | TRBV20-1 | TGCAGCGGGCGAGCCTTACGTGCGGGGGGATACGAGCAGTACTTC | CSGRALRAGGYEQYF
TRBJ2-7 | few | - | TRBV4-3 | TGCGCCAGCAGCCAAGAACAGGTATCCTACGAGCAGTACTTC | CASSQEQVSYEQYF
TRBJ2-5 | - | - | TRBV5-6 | TGTGCCAGCAGCGCGCGATACCGGGACGGACAAGAGACCCAGTACTTC | CASSARYRDGQETQYF
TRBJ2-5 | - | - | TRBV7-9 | TGTGCCAGCAGCGCCAAAACACATCAAGAGACCCAGTACTTC | CASSAKTHQETQYF
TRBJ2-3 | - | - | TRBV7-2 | TGTGCCAGCAGCTTACTCCCGGAGGGAGATACGCAGTATTTT | CASSLLPEGDTQYF
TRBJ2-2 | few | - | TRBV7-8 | TGTGCCAGCAGCTTCTACGCCCTGGCGAACACCGGGGAGCTGGTTTTT | CASSFYALANTGELVF
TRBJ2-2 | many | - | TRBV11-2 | TGTGCCAGCAGCTTAAGGCACACCGGGGAGCTGTTTTTT | CASSLRHTGELFF
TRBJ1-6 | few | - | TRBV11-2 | TGTGCCAGCACCCTTAATCAACAGAGGTCACCCCTCCACTTT | CASTLNQQRSPLHF
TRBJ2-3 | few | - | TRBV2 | TGTGCCAGCAGTGAAGAAAGAGGGGCCAATGGGGGTACGCAGTATTTT | CASSEERGANGGTQYF
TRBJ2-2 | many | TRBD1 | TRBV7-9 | TGTGCCAGCAGCCAAGACAGGGGCACCGGGGAGCTGTTTTTT | CASSQDRGTGELFF
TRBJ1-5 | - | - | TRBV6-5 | TGTGCCAGCAGTTACTCTTATCAACGGCCCCAGCATTTT | CASSYSYQRPQHF
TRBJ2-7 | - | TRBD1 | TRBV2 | TGTGCCAGCAGTGAACAGGGGGCCGAGTACGAGCAGTACTTC | CASSEQGAEYEQYF
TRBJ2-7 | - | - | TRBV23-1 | TGCGCCAGCAGTCAATCGTATCAGGCAGGTCACCTCTACGAGCAGTACTTC | CASSQSYQAGHLYEQYF
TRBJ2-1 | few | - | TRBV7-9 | TGTGCCAGCAGAACAGTAGATGGAGGGCCCAACAATGAGCAGTTCTTC | CASRTVDGGPNNEQFF
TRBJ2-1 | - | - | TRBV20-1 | TGCAGTGCTAGAACATATTTCAATGAGCAGTTCTTC | CSARTYFNEQFF
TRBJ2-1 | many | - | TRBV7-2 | TGTGCCAGCAGCTTAACCCCTCGGACCGAGCAGTTCTTC | CASSLTPRTEQFF
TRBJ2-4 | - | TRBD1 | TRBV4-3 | TGCGCCAGCAGCCCCGGGGAGTCAGGGGGCACAAACATTCAGTACTTC | CASSPGESGGTNIQYF
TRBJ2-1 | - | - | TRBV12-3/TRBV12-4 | TGTGCCAGCACCATCGGGGACACCATTTACAATGAGCAGTTCTTC | CASTIGDTIYNEQFF
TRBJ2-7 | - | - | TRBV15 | TGTGCCACCAGCAGAGGTTCTACGGACTACGAGCAGTACTTC | CATSRGSTDYEQYF
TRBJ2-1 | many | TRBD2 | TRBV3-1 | TGTGCCAGCAGCCGGGGTACTAGCGGGGGCTACAATGAGCAGTTCTTC | CASSRGTSGGYNEQFF
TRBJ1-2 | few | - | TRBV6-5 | TGTGCCAGCAGTTACCCGAGGGAGGCACACTGGGGCTACACCTTC | CASSYPREAHWGYTF
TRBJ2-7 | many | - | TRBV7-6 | TGTGCCAGCAGCAAAACGCGAGGGGGGGTCTACGAGCAGTACTTC | CASSKTRGGVYEQYF
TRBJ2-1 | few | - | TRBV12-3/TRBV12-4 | TGTGCCAGCAGCCGTACTAATTCCAATGAGCAGTTCTTC | CASSRTNSNEQFF
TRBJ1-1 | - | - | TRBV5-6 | TGTGCCAGCAGTTTTCGACCCCGACGAGGGGGTTTGAACACTGAAGCTTTCTTT | CASSFRPRRGGLNTEAFF
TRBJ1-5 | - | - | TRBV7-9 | TGTGCCAGCAGCACCCAAGGACAGCCCCAGCATTTT | CASSTQGQPQHF
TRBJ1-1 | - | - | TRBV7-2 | TGTGCCAGCAGCTTAGTCGCGGATATAATGAACACTGAAGCTTTCTTT | CASSLVADIMNTEAFF
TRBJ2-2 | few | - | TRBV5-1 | TGCGCCAGCGGATATAGAAATCGGTTCGGGGAGCTGTTTTTT | CASGYRNRFGELFF
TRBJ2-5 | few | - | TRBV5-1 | TGCGCCAGCAGCTTGGTTCCAGGGGACGAGACCCAGTACTTC | CASSLVPGDETQYF
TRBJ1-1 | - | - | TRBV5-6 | TGTGCCAGCAGCCCATCTTTTCTCGGGAGCACTGAAGCTTTCTTT | CASSPSFLGSTEAFF
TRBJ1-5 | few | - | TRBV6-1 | TGTGCCAGCAGTGACGTCCTAATTGGCAATCAGCCCCAGCATTTT | CASSDVLIGNQPQHF
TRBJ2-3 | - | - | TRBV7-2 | TGTGCCAGCAGCTTAGGCCCGCGAGCGGGAGATACGCAGTATTTT | CASSLGPRAGDTQYF
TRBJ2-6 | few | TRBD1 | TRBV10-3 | TGTGCCATCAGTGAGTCGGGACAGGGGGGAAGCGTCCTGACTTTC | CAISESGQGGSVLTF
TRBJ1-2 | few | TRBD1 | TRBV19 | TGTGCCAGTCGGGACAGCCCTAACTATGGCTACACCTTC | CASRDSPNYGYTF
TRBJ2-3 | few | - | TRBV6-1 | TGTGCCAGTCGGGTACGGGGCGGGGGCGGTACAGATACGCAGTATTTT | CASRVRGGGGTDTQYF
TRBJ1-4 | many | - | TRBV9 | TGTGCCAGCAGCCTGCGGGGTGGGGAAAAACTGTTTTTT | CASSLRGGEKLFF
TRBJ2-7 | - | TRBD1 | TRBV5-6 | TGTGCCAGCAGCTTGAAATGGGGACAGGGAACCTACGAGCAGTACTTC | CASSLKWGQGTYEQYF
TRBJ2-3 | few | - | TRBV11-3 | TGTGCCAGCAGCTTTAGGGACGGGGATCGTGCGCAGTATTTT | CASSFRDGDRAQYF
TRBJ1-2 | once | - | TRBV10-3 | TGTGCCATCAGTGATATGAACTATGGCTACACCTTC | CAISDMNYGYTF
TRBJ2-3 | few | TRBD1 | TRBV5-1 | TGCGCCAGCAGGTGGGCTCTTCAGGGGGCTGAGGATACGCAGTATTTT | CASRWALQGAEDTQYF
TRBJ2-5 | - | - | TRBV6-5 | TGTGCCAGCAGTTACTCGGCAGGGGAGGGAGAGACCCAGTACTTC | CASSYSAGEGETQYF
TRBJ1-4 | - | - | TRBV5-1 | TGCGCCAGCAGCTTGTGGGCATCAACAACTAATGAAAAACTGTTTTTT | CASSLWASTTNEKLFF
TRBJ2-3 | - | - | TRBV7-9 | TGTGCCAGCGGCCGGGTAGATACGCAGTATTTT | CASGRVDTQYF
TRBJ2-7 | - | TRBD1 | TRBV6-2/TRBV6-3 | TGTGCCGGAAGAGACAGGGACTCCTACGAGCAGTACTTC | CAGRDRDSYEQYF
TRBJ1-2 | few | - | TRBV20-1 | TGCAGTGCTTCCCCCGGCTATGGCTACACCTTC | CSASPGYGYTF
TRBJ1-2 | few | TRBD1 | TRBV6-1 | TGTGCCAGCTCACCAGGGACAGGGGCGAACTATGGCTACACCTTC | CASSPGTGANYGYTF
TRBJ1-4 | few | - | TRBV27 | TGTGCCAGCAGTTCTCCAGCAGATGAAAAACTGTTTTTT | CASSSPADEKLFF